Shown below are 21 T cell receptor beta chains from a single sample sequenced in a study of cytomegalovirus exposure and HLA in healthy donors. TCRdb's copy holds only in-frame clones and misses some; the assay was immunoSEQ multiplex PCR. The data show approximately 190,000 clones, 84% seen once. Sequencing was performed on PBMCs. Source of these receptors: a woman in her twenties or thirties in good health and CMV-seropositive.

This chain uses TRBV30 with TRBJ1-2; D not certain. Between the trimmed V and J ends, which lost 5 bases and 1 base, there was a span of 14 bases. CDR3 size: 14 residues. CDR1 GTSNPN and CDR2 SVGIG come from the germline V gene (reference sequence). The chain's CDR3 is CAWGGREHNYGYTF. The CDR3 bases are TGTGCCTGGGGCGGACGGGAACATAACTATGGCTACACCTTC.

The chain links TRBV9 to TRBJ2-1, with TRBD1 matching 9 bases. V gave up 2 bases and J gave up 8 bases; unmatched junction bases: 11. The CDR3 covers 16 residues. Germline loops: CDR1 SGDLS, CDR2 YYNGEE. CDR3 bases: TGTGCCAGCAGCGTCTCCGGGACAGGGAATAGCGATGAGCAGTTCTTC. It translates to CASSVSGTGNSDEQFF.

The rearrangement uses TRBV28 and TRBJ2-5, with 9 bases lining up with TRBD2. CDR1 MDHEN and CDR2 SYDVKM come from the germline V gene. V shed 6 bases and J 5 bases; nucleotides not matched to a gene: 16. This CDR3 has 17 residues. This CDR3 reads CASSPAGVAGEWETQYF. As DNA, the CDR3 is TGTGCCAGCAGCCCGGCTGGGGTAGCGGGAGAGTGGGAGACCCAGTACTTC.

V is TRBV5-1 and J is TRBJ2-1; TRBD1 aligns across 9 bases. CDR3 length: 17 amino acids. In germline, CDR1 is SGHRS, CDR2 YFSETQ. Trimming cost V 0 bases and J 2 bases; bases outside gene matches: 6. As DNA, the CDR3 is TGCGCCAGCAGCTTGGCCGCAGGGGACAGGGCCTACAATGAGCAGTTCTTC. Translating it yields CASSLAAGDRAYNEQFF.

The chain couples TRBV29-1 to TRBJ2-7; D unclear. The ends were cut back, 4 bases at V and 2 bases at J, with 9 bases in the middle. The CDR3 is 12 residues long. From germline, CDR1 is SQVTM and CDR2 ANQGSEA. DNA for the CDR3: TGCAGCGTTGCCCCCCAGACCTACGAGCAGTACTTC. It codes for CSVAPQTYEQYF.

The J gene is TRBJ2-3, the V gene TRBV25-1; 7 bases line up with TRBD2. The CDR3 has 14 residues. V was clipped by 7 bases and J by 0 bases; unmatched bases: 4. Germline V gives CDR1 MGHDK, CDR2 SYGVNS. The CDR3 reads CASKGGSSTDTQYF. Here the CDR3 DNA reads TGTGCCAGCAAGGGCGGGAGTAGCACAGATACGCAGTATTTT.

This clone has just a few counts. The chain joins TRBV25-1 to TRBJ2-7; TRBD2 matches at 12 bases. Germline CDR1 reads MGHDK; CDR2 reads SYGVNS. The junction had 6 bases not matched to a gene; V was cut back by 10 bases and J by 2 bases. The CDR3 consists of 14 residues. Here the CDR3 reads CATRGLAGTYEQYF. CDR3 DNA: TGTGCCACCCGGGGACTAGCGGGCACCTACGAGCAGTACTTC.

The rearrangement uses TRBV10-2 and TRBJ2-2; 8 bases line up with TRBD2. CDR1 and CDR2 from the germline V gene are WSHSY and SAAADI. With 7 bases clipped from V and 1 base from J, the junction kept 2 bases outside the gene matches. The CDR3 covers 14 residues. CDR3 sequence (DNA): TGCGCCAGCAAAGCGGGAGTGAACACCGGGGAGCTGTTTTTT. Translating it yields CASKAGVNTGELFF.

This clone occurred once. The chain is built from TRBV4-1 and TRBJ2-5; TRBD2 agrees at 9 bases. Germline values: CDR1 MGHRA, CDR2 YSYEKL. The CDR3 spans 15 residues. The V gene end was trimmed by 4 bases and the J gene end by 1 base; junction bases not matched to a gene: 4. This CDR3 is CASSLTSGLQETQYF. In DNA form, the CDR3 reads TGCGCCAGCAGCCTGACTAGCGGACTCCAAGAGACCCAGTACTTC.

V is TRBV6-1 and J is TRBJ2-3, with 8 bases fitting TRBD1. The CDR3 runs 15 residues. The trim removed 6 bases at V and 6 bases at J, leaving 11 bases unmatched. CDR1 MNHNS and CDR2 SASEGT come from the germline V gene. This CDR3 reads CASRDDRGIGDTQYF. The CDR3 coding sequence is TGTGCCAGCAGGGATGACAGGGGAATCGGGGATACGCAGTATTTT.

The J gene is TRBJ1-4, the V gene TRBV11-2; a possible D gene is TRBD1 (5 bases). Germline assignment: CDR1 SGHAT and CDR2 FQNNGV. The CDR3 totals 15 residues. Trimming stripped 2 bases from V and 8 bases from J, with 15 bases between. CDR3 in amino acids: CASSLQTWAGEKLFF. As DNA, the CDR3 is TGTGCCAGCAGCTTACAAACATGGGCAGGGGAAAAACTGTTTTTT.

The table lists this clone with a count of one. The CDR3 DNA is TGCGCCAGCAGCCAATCACGCCAGCAAGAGACCCAGTACTTC. This codes for CASSQSRQQETQYF. The V call is TRBV4-1, the J call TRBJ2-5; D gene uncertain. Germline V CDR1 and CDR2: MGHRA, YSYEKL. V lost 2 bases, J lost 2 bases, and 9 bases lay in between. CDR3 size: 14 residues.

This clone was detected a few times. V and J are TRBV25-1 and TRBJ1-1; D possibly corresponds to TRBD1 (6 bases). Germline CDR1 reads MGHDK; CDR2 reads SYGVNS. This CDR3 region has 13 residues. V lost 5 bases and J lost 7, with 14 bases in between. The DNA of the CDR3 is TGTGCCAGCAGTACAACTCAGGGGAATGAAGCTTTCTTT. Residues: CASSTTQGNEAFF.

The chain combines TRBV6-5 with TRBJ1-5; no firm D call. Germline V gene sequence: CDR1 MNHEY, CDR2 SVGAGI. V was clipped by 2 bases and J by 5 bases, with 7 bases between them. The CDR3 is 13 residues long. CDR3: CASSYGRDQPQHF. In DNA form, the CDR3 reads TGTGCCAGCAGTTACGGGCGGGATCAGCCCCAGCATTTT.

The genes are TRBV19 and TRBJ2-5, with D possibly TRBD2 on 6 matching bases. CDR1 is LNHDA, CDR2 SQIVND, per germline (reference sequence). CDR3 length equals 14 residues. V shed 6 bases and J shed 2 bases, with 13 bases lying between them. The CDR3 nucleotides read TGTGCCAGTAGCCCGGGGGATGCACAAGAGACCCAGTACTTC. It yields the protein CASSPGDAQETQYF.

This chain uses TRBV9 with TRBJ2-1; weak D call: TRBD1 (6 bases). The V end was cut by 3 bases, the J end by 7 bases, with 8 bases between. The germline V gene has CDR1 SGDLS and CDR2 YYNGEE. The CDR3 runs 12 residues. The CDR3 DNA reads TGTGCCAGCAGCGCAGGGGTGAATGAGCAGTTCTTC. Its translation: CASSAGVNEQFF.

This clone was recorded once. J is TRBJ1-2 and V is TRBV6-5, with a possible D match to TRBD1 (5 bases). V was trimmed by 7 bases and J by 4 bases, leaving 13 bases between them. CDR3 size: 13 residues. CDR1 and CDR2 from the germline V gene are MNHEY and SVGAGI. CDR3 in DNA: TGTGCCAGCAAGTGGCCAGGGTTCTATGGCTACACCTTC. Translating it yields CASKWPGFYGYTF.

The chain joins TRBV18 to TRBJ1-5; TRBD1 might be the D (6 bases). CDR3 length: 13 amino acids. Germline V CDR1 and CDR2: KGHSH, LQKENI. Trimming removed 3 bases from V and 5 bases from J, with 8 bases in between. The CDR3 DNA reads TGTGCCAGCTCACCTTACAGGGATCAGCCCCAGCATTTT. It codes for CASSPYRDQPQHF.

V and J are TRBV6-1 and TRBJ1-5; 8 positions agree with TRBD1. J lost 3 bases, V lost 6 bases, and 4 bases had no gene match. In germline, CDR1 is MNHNS, CDR2 SASEGT. The CDR3 covers 14 residues. The CDR3 reads CASRWTGNNQPQHF. The CDR3 region has the DNA TGTGCCAGCAGGTGGACAGGGAACAATCAGCCCCAGCATTTT.

The chain joins TRBV29-1 to TRBJ1-1; D remains ambiguous. The CDR3 runs to 14 residues. CDR1 is SQVTM and CDR2 is ANQGSEA in the germline V gene. Trimming removed 6 bases from V and 2 bases from J, with 16 bases in between. This chain's CDR3 is CSVGETAENTEAFF. DNA for the CDR3: TGCAGCGTGGGAGAAACGGCCGAAAACACTGAAGCTTTCTTT.

The gene calls are TRBV29-1 and TRBJ2-1; D call uncertain. This CDR3 contains 10 residues. The germline gives CDR1 SQVTM, CDR2 ANQGSEA. The germline V and J ends were trimmed by 5 bases and 8 bases, with 7 bases remaining between them. The CDR3 DNA reads TGCAGCGTTTCCTCTTATGAGCAGTTCTTC. It translates to CSVSSYEQFF.